This T cell receptor (beta chain) was recovered during a study of T cell responses to AZD1222 COVID-19 vaccine. The CDR3 is made up of 14 amino acids. Trimming took 6 bases from V and 6 from J; bases not matched to a gene: 10. Germline assignment: CDR1 MDHEN and CDR2 SYDVKM. Profiled with immunoSEQ multiplex PCR; TCRdb holds only in-frame clones, not every one. The data hold 100,000 or so clones, with 80% to 90% observed a single time. This clonotype was sampled from an adult who received the AZD1222 COVID-19 vaccine. This sequence joins TRBV28 and TRBJ2-7, with 8 nucleotides matching TRBD2. The material sequenced was peripheral blood, taken 28 days after the second AZD1222 dose. The CDR3 region is CASSLLGGGSEQYF. CDR3 in DNA: TGTGCCAGCAGCCTCCTCGGGGGGGGCTCCGAGCAGTACTTC. Complete variable domain (other parts from reference TRBV28 and TRBJ2-7): DVKVTQSSRYLVKRTGEKVFLECVQDMDHENMFWYRQDPGLGLRLIYFSYDVKMKEKGDIPEGYSVSREKKERFSLILESASTNQTSMYLCASSLLGGGSEQYFGPGTRLTVT.